Each of the 21 T cell receptor beta chains below was sequenced from the same sample in a study of ipilimumab plus nivolumab after autologous stem cell transplantation. TCRdb's table, derived via immunoSEQ multiplex PCR, lists solely in-frame clones and lacks some. In the table there are tens of thousands of clones, 83% of which are singletons. Sequencing used PBMCs, obtained in a trial of ipilimumab plus nivolumab as post-transplant consolidation. All receptors derive from a male donor with diffuse large B-cell lymphoma.

The chain has TRBV6-6 and TRBJ1-2; 8 bases align to TRBD1. Germline V gives CDR1 MNHNY, CDR2 SVGAGI (reference sequence). The ends lost 4 bases at V and 5 bases at J; junction bases unmatched: 3. The CDR3 covers 13 residues. CDR3: CASSSRTGYGYTF. The CDR3 DNA is TGTGCCAGCAGTTCCCGGACAGGGTATGGCTACACCTTC.

The chain links TRBV18 to TRBJ1-3; TRBD1 matches 8 bases. From germline, CDR1 is KGHSH and CDR2 LQKENI. The CDR3 consists of 15 residues. Trimming removed 5 bases from V and 1 base from J; junction bases left unmatched: 4. This CDR3 reads CASSVQGESGNTIYF. The CDR3 DNA sequence: TGTGCCAGCTCAGTACAGGGGGAGTCTGGAAACACCATATATTTT. Looking up the rest from reference TRBV18 and TRBJ1-3 gives the full variable domain: NAGVMQNPRHLVRRRGQEARLRCSPMKGHSHVYWYRQLPEEGLKFMVYLQKENIIDESGMPKERFSAEFPKEGPSILRIQQVVRGDSAAYFCASSVQGESGNTIYFGEGSWLTVV.

V is TRBV6-6 and J is TRBJ1-4, with 7 bases that match TRBD1. V was pared by 6 bases and J by 3 bases, with 7 bases of the junction left unmatched. CDR1 MNHNY and CDR2 SVGAGI come from the germline V gene (reference sequence). The CDR3 has 15 amino acids. CDR3 in DNA: TGTGCCAGCAGCTCTAGACAGGGTTCTAATGAAAAACTGTTTTTT. This codes for CASSSRQGSNEKLFF.

This clone is a singleton in its sample. The chain uses TRBV4-2 and TRBJ1-3, with 8 bases matching TRBD1. This CDR3 contains 16 residues. Trimming cost V 2 bases and J 4 bases; bases outside gene matches: 7. The germline V gene encodes CDR1 LGHNA and CDR2 YNFKEQ. The CDR3, as DNA: TGTGCCAGCAGCCAATTGGGCGGACAGGGCGGAAACACCATATATTTT. Its protein is CASSQLGGQGGNTIYF.

The chain combines TRBV19 with TRBJ2-5, with D unresolved. Germline lookup yields CDR1 LNHDA and CDR2 SQIVND (reference sequence). The CDR3 is made up of 11 amino acids. The V gene lost 5 bases and the J gene lost 1 base, with 2 bases spanning the gap. CDR3 bases: TGTGCCAGTAGTGCCCAAGAGACCCAGTACTTC. Its protein product is CASSAQETQYF.

The gene calls are TRBV4-2 and TRBJ2-1; TRBD2 aligns across 9 bases. CDR1 LGHNA and CDR2 YNFKEQ come from the germline V gene. Unmatched junction bases numbered 16, after V lost 5 bases and J lost 8 bases. The CDR3 extends over 17 amino acids. The CDR3 region is CASSTRSSGTSSDEQFF. DNA for the CDR3: TGTGCCAGCAGCACCCGTAGTTCCGGGACTAGCTCTGATGAGCAGTTCTTC.

This clone was seen more than once but under ten times. This chain connects TRBV7-2 to TRBJ2-1; TRBD1 matches 7 bases. The junction had 10 bases not matched to a gene; V was cut back by 5 bases and J by 6 bases. Germline values: CDR1 SGHTA, CDR2 FQGNSA. The CDR3 covers 15 residues. The CDR3 bases are TGTGCCAGCAGCAACGACAGGGCTTTTGGCAATGAGCAGTTCTTC. Translation gives CASSNDRAFGNEQFF.

This clone came up many times. Written as DNA, the CDR3 is TGCGCCAGCAGCCGAGGACAGAACGGGGAAAAACTGTTTTTT. Protein product: CASSRGQNGEKLFF. This rearrangement joins TRBV4-1 to TRBJ1-4; D possibly corresponds to TRBD1 (6 bases). V lost 4 bases to trimming and J lost 8 bases, with 14 bases between them. Germline lookup yields CDR1 MGHRA and CDR2 YSYEKL. CDR3 length: 14 residues.

This chain uses TRBV14 with TRBJ2-5; no reliable D call. Germline CDR1 is SGHDN and CDR2 is FVKESK. The V end lost 4 bases, the J end lost 3 bases, and 9 bases lay between the germline ends. The CDR3 length is 13 residues. The CDR3 here is CASSRQFKETQYF. In DNA, the CDR3 is TGTGCCAGCAGCCGTCAATTCAAAGAGACCCAGTACTTC.

CDR3 protein: CASSFVAGPNTGELFF. The CDR3 coding sequence is TGTGCCAGCAGCTTTGTAGCGGGGCCGAACACCGGGGAGCTGTTTTTT. The chain recombines TRBV7-6 with TRBJ2-2; 8 bases fit TRBD2. Germline trimming cut 3 bases from V and 0 bases from J; bases unmatched to any gene: 3. The CDR3 loop spans 16 amino acids. Germline CDR1 SGHVS, CDR2 FNYEAQ.

This sequence joins TRBV20-1 and TRBJ1-2; D ambiguous. Germline V CDR1 and CDR2: DFQATT, SNEGSKA (reference sequence). Trimming cost V 5 bases and J 1 base, with 5 bases left between them. The CDR3 runs to 11 residues. The chain's CDR3 is CSARDNYGYTF. CDR3 DNA sequence: TGCAGTGCTCGTGATAACTATGGCTACACCTTC.

The chain joins TRBV6-6 to TRBJ2-2; possibly TRBD2 for D (5 bases). V lost 1 base and J lost 2, with 11 bases in between. Germline lookup yields CDR1 MNHNY and CDR2 SVGAGI (reference sequence). This CDR3 region has 16 residues. The CDR3 nucleotides are TGTGCCAGCAGTTACTGGGGTGGGAGCAACACCGGGGAGCTGTTTTTT. This gives the protein CASSYWGGSNTGELFF.

This clone showed up just a few times. The chain carries TRBV10-1 and TRBJ2-1; perhaps TRBD2 as D (5 bases). This CDR3 is 13 amino acids long. Germline CDR1 reads WNHNN; CDR2 reads SYGVQD (reference sequence). V shed 6 bases and J shed 7 bases, with 13 bases lying between them. The CDR3 here is CASSTGLANEQFF. For the CDR3, the DNA is TGCGCCAGCAGCACCGGACTCGCTAATGAGCAGTTCTTC.

V and J are TRBV5-1 and TRBJ1-4; tentative D call: TRBD1 (6 bases). The CDR3 runs to 13 residues. Trimming cost V 2 bases and J 8 bases, with 10 bases left between them. Germline V gene lookup returns CDR1 SGHRS and CDR2 YFSETQ. The CDR3 here is CASSLTGLEKLFF. CDR3 DNA sequence: TGCGCCAGCAGCTTAACAGGGTTGGAAAAACTGTTTTTT.

This clone was detected only once. This chain joins TRBV11-2 and TRBJ2-3; D tentatively reads TRBD1 or TRBD2 (5 bases each). V lost 0 bases and J 8 bases, leaving 9 bases between the germline ends. The CDR3 runs 13 residues. CDR1 is SGHAT and CDR2 is FQNNGV in the germline V gene. CDR3 region: CASSLEVRGTQYF. Written as DNA, the CDR3 is TGTGCCAGCAGCTTAGAGGTGAGGGGTACGCAGTATTTT.

This clone has a single count. The chain combines TRBV5-6 with TRBJ2-7; a possible D gene is TRBD2 (5 bases). The CDR3 sequence is 13 residues long. Germline V lookup: CDR1 SGHDT, CDR2 YYEEEE. With 4 bases removed from V and 2 bases from J, the gap between germline ends came to 10 bases. CDR3 nucleotides: TGTGCCAGCAGCATAGGACTCGCCTACGAGCAGTACTTC. Its translation is CASSIGLAYEQYF. The full variable domain, with the rest looked up from reference TRBV5-6 and TRBJ2-7, is DAGVTQSPTHLIKTRGQQVTLRCSPKSGHDTVSWYQQALGQGPQFIFQYYEEEERQRGNFPDRFSGHQFPNYSSELNVNALLLGDSALYLCASSIGLAYEQYFGPGTRLTVT.

J is TRBJ2-3 and V is TRBV9, with TRBD2 matching over 14 bases. The germline gives CDR1 SGDLS, CDR2 YYNGEE. There are 17 residues in the CDR3. V gave up 4 bases and J gave up 4 bases; unmatched junction bases: 8. CDR3 in DNA: TGTGCCAGCAGCCGAGGACTAGCGGGGGGTTGGGCAGATACGCAGTATTTT. Residues: CASSRGLAGGWADTQYF.

The chain couples TRBV4-3 to TRBJ1-4; a weak D match, TRBD1 (6 bases). CDR1 and CDR2 (germline): LGHNA, YSLEER. The CDR3 covers 15 residues. V lost 1 base and J 7 bases, leaving 13 bases between the germline ends. Written as DNA, the CDR3 is TGCGCCAGCAGCCAAGCCGACAGGCGGGCTGAAAAACTGTTTTTT. Amino acid sequence: CASSQADRRAEKLFF.

As concerns this clone: One end of the junction varies from germline; a read error may be responsible. The chain recombines TRBV5-1 with TRBJ2-7, with 7 bases lining up with TRBD1. There are 13 residues in the CDR3. The germline V gene encodes CDR1 SGHRS and CDR2 YFSETQ. The CDR3: CASSLGQIYEQYF. The CDR3 DNA sequence: TGCGCCAGCAGTTTGGGACAGATCTACGAGCAGTACTTC.

The J gene is TRBJ2-5, the V gene TRBV18; D gene uncertain. V was clipped by 5 bases and J by 6 bases, with 7 bases between them. Germline loops: CDR1 KGHSH, CDR2 LQKENI. This CDR3 is built from 11 residues. Here the CDR3 DNA reads TGTGCCAGCTCAAACCTGAAGACCCAGTACTTC. Translation gives CASSNLKTQYF.

The chain uses TRBV7-8 and TRBJ1-5, with D hard to call. The V end lost 3 bases, the J end lost 4 bases, and 7 bases lay between the germline ends. The CDR3 loop spans 13 amino acids. Germline V CDR1 and CDR2: SGHVS, FQNEAQ. CDR3 DNA: TGTGCCAGCAGCTTCACAATTAATCAGCCCCAGCATTTT. Amino acid sequence: CASSFTINQPQHF. Supplemented by reference TRBV7-8 and TRBJ1-5, the full variable domain reads GAGVSQSPRYKVAKRGQDVALRCDPISGHVSLFWYQQALGQGPEFLTYFQNEAQLDKSGLPSDRFFAERPEGSVSTLKIQRTQQEDSAVYLCASSFTINQPQHFGDGTRLSIL.